This passage covers 8 T cell receptor beta chains from one sample sequenced in a study of blood T cell repertoires in COVID-19 (dated by TCRdb to the early 2020s). Libraries came from the immunoSEQ multiplex PCR assay. The immuneACCESS repertoire file appears here via TCRdb, limited to in-frame rearrangements. These files lack a portion of the clones; in checked studies, under half of the deficit traces to unresolved V genes, and the cause of the others is not known. In all, the sample holds 200,000 to 250,000 clones, and roughly 83% of those were seen once. Just over 2.5% of the sample goes to the ten largest clones. Sequencing was carried out using peripheral blood. Receptors were obtained from an older woman with active or convalescent COVID-19.

The V gene is TRBV30, the J gene TRBJ2-3; 14 bases map to TRBD2. Germline CDR1 is GTSNPN and CDR2 is SVGIG (reference sequence). The CDR3 is 16 residues long. V trimming: 2 bases; J trimming: 9 bases; junction bases outside the gene matches: 10. CDR3 coding DNA: TGTGCCTGGAGTTCCGCGGGACTAGCGGGGGTTAAGACGCAGTATTTT. Its translation: CAWSSAGLAGVKTQYF.

The rearrangement joins TRBV7-6 to TRBJ2-3; no reliable D call. The CDR3 has 13 residues. The germline V gene has CDR1 SGHVS and CDR2 FNYEAQ. V lost 1 base, J lost 5 bases, and 7 bases lay in between. The CDR3 bases are TGTGCCAGCAGCTTAGTCAGACAAGATACGCAGTATTTT. Translated: CASSLVRQDTQYF.

This chain links TRBV5-4 with TRBJ2-1; 8 bases are a match to TRBD2. CDR1 and CDR2 (germline): SGHNT, YYREEE (reference sequence). The J segment lost 9 bases and the V segment lost 4 bases, leaving 9 bases of the junction unmatched. The CDR3 sequence is 14 residues long. The CDR3 DNA is TGTGCCAGCAGCATTCCCCGAGCGGGAGCTGAGCAGTTCTTC. This translates into CASSIPRAGAEQFF.

Concerning this clone: The same CDR3 arises from other DNA sequences in this sample as well. The gene calls are TRBV3-1 (or the pseudogene TRBV3-2) and TRBJ2-7; TRBD2 is a possible D gene (6 bases). Trimming removed 0 bases at V and 1 base at J, with 7 bases between. Germline V gene data show CDR1 as LGHDT and CDR2 as YNNKEL (reference sequence). This CDR3 comprises 14 residues. The CDR3 DNA reads TGTGCCAGCAGCCAAGAGGGGGGATCCTACGAGCAGTACTTC. Protein product: CASSQEGGSYEQYF.

This clone was observed a handful of times. V is TRBV28 and J is TRBJ1-5, with D possibly being TRBD1 (6 bases). CDR3 size: 17 residues. V lost 7 bases and J lost 0, with 19 bases in between. CDR1 is MDHEN and CDR2 is SYDVKM in the germline V gene. CDR3 region: CASTDRGGRYSNQPQHF. Here the CDR3 DNA reads TGTGCCAGCACCGACAGAGGGGGACGATATAGCAATCAGCCCCAGCATTTT.

This clone turned up a few times. The chain has TRBV27 and TRBJ1-2, with TRBD1 identical over 9 bases. V lost 0 bases to trimming and J lost 7 bases; unmatched junction nucleotides: 9. Per the germline V gene, CDR1 is MNHEY and CDR2 is SMNVEV (reference sequence). The CDR3 runs 16 residues. CDR3 sequence: CASSLSKQGAGRGYTF. CDR3 DNA sequence: TGTGCCAGCAGTTTATCGAAACAGGGGGCGGGACGTGGCTACACCTTC.

The genes are TRBV2 and TRBJ2-3, with TRBD1 matching over 7 bases. This CDR3 spans 15 amino acids. From germline, CDR1 is SNHLY and CDR2 FYNNEI. V lost 6 bases to trimming and J lost 2 bases; unmatched junction nucleotides: 8. The CDR3 reads CASRRAGGYTDTQYF. CDR3 DNA sequence: TGTGCCAGCAGGAGGGCAGGGGGTTACACAGATACGCAGTATTTT.

The rearrangement links TRBV3-1 (or the pseudogene TRBV3-2) to TRBJ1-2; 8 nucleotides agree with TRBD1. Germline loops: CDR1 LGHDT, CDR2 YNNKEL (reference sequence). Unmatched junction bases numbered 6, after V lost 4 bases and J lost 8 bases. The CDR3 length is 13 residues. CDR3 sequence (DNA): TGTGCCAGCAGCCGGGACAGGTGGGCCGGCTACACCTTC. The encoded protein is CASSRDRWAGYTF.